The entry below gives a single TCR beta chain sequence along with its context. The data are from a study of blood T cell repertoires in COVID-19. Looking at the study overall: T cells, B-cell-depleted T cells, or PBMCs provided the cDNA or gDNA that served as material.

Study processing details: By means of reference gene primer amplification, nucleated cell counts were estimated. The protocol was immunoSEQ multiplex PCR, while the TCRdb copy is restricted to in-frame clones and leaves out a portion. V and J calls and clone size follow that table, whereas D and trimming were derived from the DNA. The top ten hold 3% of the sample, which has 130,000 to 150,000 clones, 85% seen once. The V segment lost 4 bases and the J segment 5 bases; nucleotides outside the gene matches: 10. CDR1 and CDR2 from the germline V gene are SGHTS and YDEGEE. The CDR3 spans 16 residues. The chain employs TRBV5-8 and TRBJ2-5, with TRBD1 identical over 11 bases. The sequenced sample consisted of peripheral blood. The sequence derives from a woman in her thirties or forties with active or convalescent COVID-19. The CDR3 sequence is CASSRGQGARGETQYF. Here the CDR3 DNA reads TGTGCCAGCAGCCGAGGACAGGGGGCGCGCGGGGAGACCCAGTACTTC.